Below are 10 T cell receptor beta chains sequenced from a single sample in a study of OX40 agonist ivuxolimab in advanced cancers. This table comes from immunoSEQ multiplex PCR, and its TCRdb copy is limited to in-frame clones, with some not included. This table holds tens of thousands of clones, about 88% found once. The sequencing used CD4+ or CD8+ T cells sorted from blood, collected in a trial of the OX40 agonist ivuxolimab. The receptors shown here come from an adult with an advanced solid tumor such as melanoma, head and neck, liver or kidney cancer.

V gene TRBV10-3 combines with J gene TRBJ2-7; D is uncertain. The V end was cut by 7 bases, the J end by 3 bases, with 16 bases between. The CDR3 spans 14 residues. CDR1 ENHRY and CDR2 SYGVKD come from the germline V gene. Here the CDR3 DNA reads TGTGCCATCAATCCGGGCGGTTCGATCTACGAGCAGTACTTC. Translation gives CAINPGGSIYEQYF.

This rearrangement joins TRBV4-2 to TRBJ1-1; unclear D gene. The CDR3 has 11 residues. Trimming left V 3 bases short and J 1 base short, with 0 bases between. Looked up from germline, CDR1 is LGHNA and CDR2 is YNFKEQ. In DNA form, the CDR3 reads TGTGCCAGCAGCCAGAACACTGAAGCTTTCTTT. As protein: CASSQNTEAFF.

The chain employs TRBV23-1 and TRBJ1-2, with D perhaps matching TRBD1 (5 bases). TRBV23-1 counts as an open reading frame of uncertain function. V was shortened by 3 bases and J by 4 bases, with 18 bases between the two germline ends. The CDR3 is 16 amino acids. In DNA form, the CDR3 reads TGCGCCAGCAGTCACCACCCCAGGGATGGGCCCTATGGCTACACCTTC. Translating it yields CASSHHPRDGPYGYTF.

In DNA, the CDR3 is TGTGCCAGCAGCTTAACAGGCTCTGGGGCCAACGTCCTGACTTTC. It codes for CASSLTGSGANVLTF. This chain links TRBV7-9 with TRBJ2-6; the D gene is possibly TRBD1 (5 bases). The CDR3 runs to 15 residues. Germline V CDR1 and CDR2: SEHNR, FQNEAQ (reference sequence). Between the trimmed V and J ends, which lost 2 bases and 0 bases, there was a span of 5 bases.

The chain is built from TRBV6-5 and TRBJ2-5, with TRBD1 identical over 8 bases. CDR1 is MNHEY and CDR2 is SVGAGI in the germline V gene. With V trimmed by 1 base and J by 2 bases, 3 bases remained unmatched. The length of the CDR3 is 15 residues. Written as DNA, the CDR3 is TGTGCCAGCAGTTACTTGGGGACAGGACAAGAGACCCAGTACTTC. Protein sequence: CASSYLGTGQETQYF.

V is TRBV6-4 and J is TRBJ2-1; TRBD2 agrees at 14 bases. The junction had 8 bases not matched to a gene; V was cut back by 6 bases and J by 10 bases. The CDR3 is 15 amino acids. The germline CDR1 and CDR2 sequences are MRHNA and SNTAGT. CDR3: CASSGLAGGGGEQFF. The CDR3 DNA reads as TGTGCCAGCAGCGGACTAGCGGGAGGTGGAGGGGAGCAGTTCTTC.

The chain uses TRBV2 and TRBJ2-5; perhaps TRBD1 as D (5 bases). This CDR3 is 15 amino acids long. CDR1 and CDR2 (germline): SNHLY, FYNNEI. Trimming shortened V by 6 bases and J by 3 bases, and 17 bases separated the two germline ends. The CDR3 loop is CASRSQGVAEETQYF. The DNA of the CDR3 is TGTGCCAGCAGATCTCAAGGGGTGGCGGAAGAGACCCAGTACTTC.

The chain is built from TRBV6-1 and TRBJ2-7, with D possibly TRBD1 on 6 matching bases. Trimming removed 6 bases at V and 3 bases at J, with 15 bases between. Germline CDR1 and CDR2: MNHNS and SASEGT. The CDR3 extends over 14 amino acids. CDR3 in amino acids: CASRGLGGIYEQYF. The CDR3 DNA reads TGTGCCAGCAGAGGATTAGGGGGAATCTACGAGCAGTACTTC.

The sample holds one count of this clone. The V call is TRBV29-1, the J call TRBJ1-2; tentative D call: TRBD1 (6 bases). The V gene's germline CDR1 is SQVTM and CDR2 ANQGSEA. The ends were cut back, 4 bases at V and 4 bases at J, with 13 bases in the middle. The CDR3 runs 13 residues. CDR3 protein: CSVGGTGFYGYTF. As DNA, the CDR3 is TGCAGCGTTGGGGGCACAGGGTTCTATGGCTACACCTTC.

This sequence joins TRBV7-9 and TRBJ2-1; 9 positions match TRBD2. Germline V gene sequence: CDR1 SEHNR, CDR2 FQNEAQ (reference sequence). The junction had 11 bases not matched to a gene; V was cut back by 9 bases and J by 8 bases. This CDR3 contains 14 residues. The CDR3 DNA is TGTGCCAGTGGGGGTCTAGCGGGGTCGGATGAGCAGTTCTTC. Translating it yields CASGGLAGSDEQFF.